This T cell receptor (beta chain) was captured by sequencing in a study of OX40 agonist ivuxolimab in advanced cancers. The protocol was immunoSEQ multiplex PCR, while the TCRdb copy is restricted to in-frame clones and leaves out a portion. The sample shows some 25,000 clones, more than 60% of them seen only once. Germline V gene lookup returns CDR1 MNHEY and CDR2 SMNVEV (reference sequence). The CDR3 is 14 amino acids. Trimming pared 3 bases from V and 11 bases from J, leaving 14 bases between. This receptor was identified in an adult with an advanced solid tumor such as melanoma, head and neck, liver or kidney cancer. This rearrangement joins TRBV27 to TRBJ1-6; no definite D call. The source material was CD4+ or CD8+ T cells sorted from blood, sampled in a trial of the OX40 agonist ivuxolimab. The CDR3: CASSLGGNGPPLHF. For the CDR3, the DNA is TGTGCCAGCAGTTTGGGAGGGAATGGGCCACCCCTCCACTTT.